This T cell receptor beta chain is drawn from a study of beta chain features in type 1 diabetes. The study reverse transcribed the entire isolated RNA, so it sequenced expressed TCRB transcripts. Here immunoSEQ multiplex PCR was the method, and the copy in TCRdb shows in-frame clones only, minus some. Of roughly 610,000 clones detected, around a sixth appear once; the ten largest clones hold 0.09% to 0.095%. Study results and caveats: Type 1 diabetes patients showed fewer insertions and more deletions at VDJ junctions.

This clone was observed a handful of times. Antigen specificity is unknown. Germline-derived CDR1 and CDR2 are MGHRA and YSYEKL. Trimming left V 10 bases short and J 0 bases short, with 13 bases between. The CDR3 totals 13 residues. Donors underwent one heparinised blood draw, about 120 mL on average. The chain uses TRBV4-1 and TRBJ2-7, with unresolved D. The source material was naive CD4+ T cells from blood. The TCR comes from a man younger than 35 in good health. The CDR3 DNA follows: TGCGCCATCCCCAGACGCTACTCCTACGAGCAGTACTTC. It yields the protein CAIPRRYSYEQYF.